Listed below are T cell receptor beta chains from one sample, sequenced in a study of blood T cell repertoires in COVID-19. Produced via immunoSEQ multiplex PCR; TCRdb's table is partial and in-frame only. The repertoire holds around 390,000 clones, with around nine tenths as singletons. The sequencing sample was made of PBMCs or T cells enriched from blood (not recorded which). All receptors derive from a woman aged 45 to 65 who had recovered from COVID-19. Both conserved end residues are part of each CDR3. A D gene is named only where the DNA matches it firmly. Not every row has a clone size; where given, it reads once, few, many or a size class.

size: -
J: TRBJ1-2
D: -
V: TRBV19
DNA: TGTGCCAGTAGTATAGGGGGAGAGAGTGGCTACACCTTC
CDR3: CASSIGGESGYTF

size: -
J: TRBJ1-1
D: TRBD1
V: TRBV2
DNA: TGTGCCAGCAGTTATCGACAGGGTGGGACTGAAGCTTTCTTT
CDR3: CASSYRQGGTEAFF

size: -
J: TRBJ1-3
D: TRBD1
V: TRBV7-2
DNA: TGTGCCAGCAGCCTACACCGGGGGACAGGGGCTGGAAACACCATATATTTT
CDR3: CASSLHRGTGAGNTIYF

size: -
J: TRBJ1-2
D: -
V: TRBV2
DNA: TGTGCCAGCGGGGGGGGTTTAGGCTACACCTTC
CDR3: CASGGGLGYTF

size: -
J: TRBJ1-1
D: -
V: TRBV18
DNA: TGTGCCAGCTCACCGCAGGGGCGCAGGACTGAAGCTTTCTTT
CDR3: CASSPQGRRTEAFF

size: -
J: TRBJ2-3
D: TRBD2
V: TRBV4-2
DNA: TGTGCCAGCAGCCCAACCCCGGGACTAGCTGAATTCACAGATACGCAGTATTTT
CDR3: CASSPTPGLAEFTDTQYF

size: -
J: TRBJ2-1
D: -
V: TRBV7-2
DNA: TGTGCCAGCAGCCCTAGCTGGGCGAGCTCCTACAATGAGCAGTTCTTC
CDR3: CASSPSWASSYNEQFF

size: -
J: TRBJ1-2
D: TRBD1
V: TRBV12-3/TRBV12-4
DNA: TGTGCCAGCAGTGGGACAGGAGGCGGCTACACCTTC
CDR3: CASSGTGGGYTF

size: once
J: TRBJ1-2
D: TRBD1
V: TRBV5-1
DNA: TGCGCCAGCAGCTTTGACAGGGCCAACTATGGCTACACCTTC
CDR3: CASSFDRANYGYTF

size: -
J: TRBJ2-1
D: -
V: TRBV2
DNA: TGTGCCAGCAAAGGGGGATTAGATGAGCAGTTCTTC
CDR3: CASKGGLDEQFF

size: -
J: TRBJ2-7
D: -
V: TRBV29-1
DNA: TGCAGCGTTGAAGAAGGAGACTACGAGCAGTACTTC
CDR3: CSVEEGDYEQYF

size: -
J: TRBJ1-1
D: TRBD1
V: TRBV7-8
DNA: TGTGCCAGCAGCTCCAGGACAGGGGGGAACACTGAAGCTTTCTTT
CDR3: CASSSRTGGNTEAFF

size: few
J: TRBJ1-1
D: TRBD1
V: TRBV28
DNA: TGTGCCAGCAGTTTTCGACAGGGTGGGGACACTGAAGCTTTCTTT
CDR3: CASSFRQGGDTEAFF

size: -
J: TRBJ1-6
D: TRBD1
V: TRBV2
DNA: TGTGCCAGCGGACCGGGACAGGGTTATTCACCCCTCCACTTT
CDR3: CASGPGQGYSPLHF

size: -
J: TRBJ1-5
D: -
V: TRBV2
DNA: TGTGCCAGCAGTGATTTACTACGCGACTCCGATCAGCCCCAGCATTTT
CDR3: CASSDLLRDSDQPQHF

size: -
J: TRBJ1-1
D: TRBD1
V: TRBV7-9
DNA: TGTGCCAGCAGCACTACAGGGGGCACTGAAGCTTTCTTT
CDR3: CASSTTGGTEAFF

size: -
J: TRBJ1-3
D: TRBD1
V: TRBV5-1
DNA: TGCGCCAGCAGCGTCTCCCCGGGACAGGGAGCGGAGTTT
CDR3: CASSVSPGQGAEF

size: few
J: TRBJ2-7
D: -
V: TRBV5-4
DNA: TGTGCCAGCAGCTTGTTAGCCCACGAGCAGTACTTC
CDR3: CASSLLAHEQYF

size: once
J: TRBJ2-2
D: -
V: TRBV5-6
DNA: TGTGCCAGCAGCCCACAGCCCGCCGCGAACACCGGGGAGCTGTTTTTT
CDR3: CASSPQPAANTGELFF

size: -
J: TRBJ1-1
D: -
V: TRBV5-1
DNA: TGCGCCAGCAGCCAGATAGGGGCGCCCTACACTGAAGCTTTCTTT
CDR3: CASSQIGAPYTEAFF

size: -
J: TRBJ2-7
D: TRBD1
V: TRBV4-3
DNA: TGCGCCAGCAGCCAAGATGCGGAGACAGGGGCCGACGAGCAGTACTTC
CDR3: CASSQDAETGADEQYF

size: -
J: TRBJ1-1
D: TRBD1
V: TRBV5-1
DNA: TGCGCCAGCAGCTCAGGGGGCACTGAAGCTTTCTTT
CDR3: CASSSGGTEAFF

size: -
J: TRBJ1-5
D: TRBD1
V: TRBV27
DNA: TGTGCCAGCAGTCCCGGGACAGGGGTTTCATGGGATCAGCCCCAGCATTTT
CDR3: CASSPGTGVSWDQPQHF

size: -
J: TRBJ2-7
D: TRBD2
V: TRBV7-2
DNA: TGTGCCAGCAGCTTAAGTACAGGACTAGCGGGGCCCTACGAGCAGTACTTC
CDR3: CASSLSTGLAGPYEQYF

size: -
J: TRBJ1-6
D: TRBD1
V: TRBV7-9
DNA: TGTGCCACGCGGACAGGGGCAAATTCACCCCTCCACTTT
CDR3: CATRTGANSPLHF